This entry lists 30 T cell receptor beta chains sequenced from one sample in a study of long-term antiretroviral therapy in people with HIV. An immunoSEQ assay, version v3.0, was performed at survey level. Only in-frame clones appear in the TCRdb table, and some are missing; sequencing was by immunoSEQ multiplex PCR. The data contain 13,000 to 15,000 clones, approximately 91% of them singletons. The sequencing here drew on unsorted PBMCs, taken 6.2 years after starting antiretroviral therapy. These receptor sequences come from a middle-aged man with HIV.

The rearrangement joins TRBV19 to TRBJ1-1, with 7 bases matching TRBD1. V shed 4 bases, J shed 4 bases, and the junction held 9 bases outside the gene matches. The germline gives CDR1 LNHDA, CDR2 SQIVND (reference sequence). The CDR3 is 15 amino acids. The CDR3 bases are TGTGCCAGTAGTACTTCCGGGACAGTGGGCACTGAAGCTTTCTTT. It translates to CASSTSGTVGTEAFF.

The gene calls are TRBV18 and TRBJ1-1; the match to TRBD1 covers 9 bases. J gave up 8 bases and V 0 bases, and 7 bases lay outside the gene matches. The CDR3 runs to 15 residues. Germline CDR1 reads KGHSH; CDR2 reads LQKENI. The CDR3 spells CASSPPDRGDGEAFF. DNA of the CDR3: TGTGCCAGCTCACCACCCGACAGGGGGGATGGGGAAGCTTTCTTT.

The J gene is TRBJ2-2, the V gene TRBV30, with TRBD1 as a possible D gene (5 bases). The CDR3 contains 12 residues. Germline lookup yields CDR1 GTSNPN and CDR2 SVGIG (reference sequence). Trimming took 4 bases from V and 4 from J, leaving 7 bases between them. CDR3 region: CAWTQGTGELFF. DNA for the CDR3: TGTGCCTGGACCCAGGGCACCGGGGAGCTGTTTTTT.

The V and J genes are TRBV5-1 and TRBJ2-3; a possible D gene is TRBD1 (5 bases). The CDR3 is made up of 13 amino acids. Germline V lookup: CDR1 SGHRS, CDR2 YFSETQ. V was cut by 2 bases and J by 3 bases, with 7 bases left in between. The CDR3 is CASSFKGTDTQYF. The CDR3 coding sequence is TGCGCCAGCAGCTTTAAGGGGACAGATACGCAGTATTTT. Supplemented by reference TRBV5-1 and TRBJ2-3, the full variable domain reads KAGVTQTPRYLIKTRGQQVTLSCSPISGHRSVSWYQQTPGQGLQFLFEYFSETQRNKGNFPGRFSGRQFSNSRSEMNVSTLELGDSALYLCASSFKGTDTQYFGPGTRLTVL.

The gene calls are TRBV19 and TRBJ1-2, with TRBD1 as a possible D gene (5 bases). CDR3 length: 12 residues. The V end was cut by 4 bases, the J end by 4 bases, with 7 bases between. The germline CDR1 and CDR2 sequences are LNHDA and SQIVND (reference sequence). CDR3 sequence reads: CASSRQIYGYTF. The CDR3 DNA is TGTGCCAGTAGTAGACAGATCTATGGCTACACCTTC. Together with reference TRBV19 and TRBJ1-2, the CDR3 gives the full variable domain: DGGITQSPKYLFRKEGQNVTLSCEQNLNHDAMYWYRQDPGQGLRLIYYSQIVNDFQKGDIAEGYSVSREKKESFPLTVTSAQKNPTAFYLCASSRQIYGYTFGSGTRLTVV.

This clone was detected only once. The rearrangement links TRBV6-5 to TRBJ2-7, with 10 bases fitting TRBD2. The CDR3 has 12 amino acids. The junction had 3 bases not matched to a gene; V was cut back by 7 bases and J by 6 bases. The germline V gene has CDR1 MNHEY and CDR2 SVGAGI. The CDR3 region is CASTASGSEQYF. CDR3 DNA sequence: TGTGCCAGCACGGCTAGCGGGAGCGAGCAGTACTTC.

The chain combines TRBV7-2 with TRBJ2-2, with 9 bases identical to TRBD1. The CDR3 is 15 amino acids. Germline V gene lookup returns CDR1 SGHTA and CDR2 FQGNSA. Trimming removed 3 bases from V and 7 bases from J; junction bases left unmatched: 6. The CDR3 coding sequence is TGTGCCAGCAGCTTGGGGGGACAGGGATTCGGGGAGCTGTTTTTT. Translated: CASSLGGQGFGELFF.

The chain joins TRBV5-6 to TRBJ2-2; D unclear. CDR3 size: 16 residues. V was trimmed by 2 bases and J by 6 bases, leaving 17 bases between them. CDR1 and CDR2 from the germline V gene are SGHDT and YYEEEE. The CDR3 sequence is CASSFGTLMRAGELFF. DNA for the CDR3: TGTGCCAGCAGCTTCGGTACCCTGATGAGAGCCGGGGAGCTGTTTTTT.

This chain links TRBV6-5 with TRBJ2-1; 7 bases match TRBD1. CDR3 length: 16 residues. V trimming: 0 bases; J trimming: 9 bases; junction bases outside the gene matches: 11. Germline CDR1 reads MNHEY; CDR2 reads SVGAGI. CDR3 amino acids: CASSYSGQAVKGEQFF. As DNA, the CDR3 is TGTGCCAGCAGTTACTCCGGACAGGCAGTGAAGGGTGAGCAGTTCTTC.

This clone is a singleton in its sample. V gene TRBV6-5 combines with J gene TRBJ1-1, with D perhaps TRBD1 (6 bases). The CDR3 has 14 amino acids. V lost 8 bases and J lost 5, with 18 bases in between. Germline V gene sequence: CDR1 MNHEY, CDR2 SVGAGI. The CDR3 reads CASWEGIRGTEAFF. CDR3 bases: TGTGCCAGCTGGGAGGGTATTAGGGGGACTGAAGCTTTCTTT.

The genes are TRBV30 and TRBJ2-3; no firm D call. V lost 2 bases, J lost 1 base, and 4 bases lay in between. CDR1 and CDR2 (germline): GTSNPN, SVGIG (reference sequence). The CDR3 contains 12 residues. The CDR3 protein is CAWSLGTDTQYF. The CDR3 DNA reads TGTGCCTGGAGTCTTGGCACAGATACGCAGTATTTT.

This clone was seen just once. The V gene is TRBV5-1, the J gene TRBJ2-1, with D hard to call. The V end was cut by 4 bases, the J end by 3 bases, with 17 bases between. The CDR3 totals 16 residues. The V gene's germline CDR1 is SGHRS and CDR2 YFSETQ. As DNA, the CDR3 is TGCGCCAGCAGCCCCGACCGGGCCCTTGGCTACAATGAGCAGTTCTTC. Translated, it gives CASSPDRALGYNEQFF.

The genes are TRBV7-9 and TRBJ2-7; no reliable D call. Trimming removed 2 bases at V and 4 bases at J, with 6 bases between. This CDR3 region has 12 residues. Germline V lookup: CDR1 SEHNR, CDR2 FQNEAQ (reference sequence). CDR3 DNA sequence: TGTGCCAGCAGCTTAATGCAGTACGAGCAGTACTTC. Translating it yields CASSLMQYEQYF.

The V call is TRBV19, the J call TRBJ2-2, with 10 bases fitting TRBD1. There are 16 residues in the CDR3. The V gene end was trimmed by 10 bases and the J gene end by 6 bases; junction bases not matched to a gene: 14. Germline V gene sequence: CDR1 LNHDA, CDR2 SQIVND (reference sequence). The CDR3 DNA is TGTGCCACTACTCTCCGGGACAGGGGAACCTCCGGGGAGCTGTTTTTT. Translating gives CATTLRDRGTSGELFF.

The chain recombines TRBV25-1 with TRBJ2-1; D call uncertain. In germline, CDR1 is MGHDK, CDR2 SYGVNS. The CDR3 is made up of 11 amino acids. The germline V and J ends were trimmed by 2 bases and 8 bases, with 4 bases remaining between them. The CDR3 DNA reads TGTGCCAGCAGTGAACCCCATGAGCAGTTCTTC. Amino acids: CASSEPHEQFF.

This chain uses TRBV28 with TRBJ1-1; D remains unclear. V dropped 3 bases and J dropped 1 base, with 9 bases sitting between them. The CDR3 extends over 14 amino acids. Germline values: CDR1 MDHEN, CDR2 SYDVKM. The CDR3 bases are TGTGCCAGCAGTTTGGGGAACAGGAACACTGAAGCTTTCTTT. Residues: CASSLGNRNTEAFF. The full variable domain, completed using reference TRBV28 and TRBJ1-1, is DVKVTQSSRYLVKRTGEKVFLECVQDMDHENMFWYRQDPGLGLRLIYFSYDVKMKEKGDIPEGYSVSREKKERFSLILESASTNQTSMYLCASSLGNRNTEAFFGQGTRLTVV.

The chain recombines TRBV15 with TRBJ2-2; 9 bases map to TRBD2. V was clipped by 5 bases and J by 9 bases; unmatched bases: 10. Germline loops: CDR1 LNHNV, CDR2 YYDKDF (reference sequence). The CDR3 has 15 amino acids. DNA of the CDR3: TGTGCCACCAGCCCACTAGCGGGTGTCGAGTGGGAGCTGTTTTTT. Amino acids: CATSPLAGVEWELFF. Based on the CDR3 plus reference TRBV15 and TRBJ2-2, the full variable domain is DAMVIQNPRYQVTQFGKPVTLSCSQTLNHNVMYWYQQKSSQAPKLLFHYYDKDFNNEADTPDNFQSRRPNTSFCFLDIRSPGLGDTAMYLCATSPLAGVEWELFFGEGSRLTVL.

The V gene is TRBV15, the J gene TRBJ1-2; 8 bases agree with TRBD1. Trimming cost V 3 bases and J 8 bases; bases outside gene matches: 5. Germline V gene lookup returns CDR1 LNHNV and CDR2 YYDKDF (reference sequence). The CDR3 extends over 13 amino acids. This chain's CDR3 is CATSRDRVEGYTF. CDR3 sequence (DNA): TGTGCCACCAGCAGGGACAGGGTGGAGGGCTACACCTTC.

The chain employs TRBV14 and TRBJ2-7, with no clear D. The length of the CDR3 is 15 residues. Germline CDR1 reads SGHDN; CDR2 reads FVKESK. V was pared by 0 bases and J by 7 bases, with 16 bases between. CDR3 sequence reads: CASSQDLGRAREQYF. Here the CDR3 DNA reads TGTGCCAGCAGCCAAGATTTAGGACGGGCAAGGGAGCAGTACTTC.

The chain employs TRBV27 and TRBJ2-5; no definite D call. The CDR3 consists of 11 residues. The V gene's germline CDR1 is MNHEY and CDR2 SMNVEV (reference sequence). The V end was cut by 3 bases, the J end by 4 bases, with 3 bases between. In DNA, the CDR3 is TGTGCCAGCAGTTTGGGAGAGACCCAGTACTTC. Translated, it gives CASSLGETQYF.

DNA for the CDR3: TGTGCCTGGAGGCTAGCGGGAGCGGGTGAGCAGTACTTC. Protein sequence: CAWRLAGAGEQYF. The rearrangement links TRBV30 to TRBJ2-7, with 10 nucleotides matching TRBD2. The trim removed 3 bases at V and 7 bases at J, leaving 6 bases unmatched. Germline V lookup: CDR1 GTSNPN, CDR2 SVGIG (reference sequence). CDR3 length: 13 residues.

CDR3 in DNA: TGTGCCAGCAGCGTAGACGGGAGGCCTAGCACAGATACGCAGTATTTT. Residues: CASSVDGRPSTDTQYF. The V call is TRBV9, the J call TRBJ2-3; 7 bases align to TRBD2. The CDR3 is 16 residues long. Germline CDR1 is SGDLS and CDR2 is YYNGEE. Trimming removed 0 bases from V and 0 bases from J; junction bases left unmatched: 4.

The rearrangement uses TRBV7-9 and TRBJ2-2; D is ambiguous. V lost 4 bases and J 3 bases, leaving 18 bases between the germline ends. The CDR3 length is 17 residues. Per germline, CDR1 SEHNR and CDR2 FQNEAQ (reference sequence). As DNA, the CDR3 is TGTGCCAGCAGCTCCTCTGCAATGATCCGGGACACCGGGGAGCTGTTTTTT. Protein product: CASSSSAMIRDTGELFF.

The J gene is TRBJ1-1, the V gene TRBV6-1; D perhaps matches TRBD1 (6 bases). CDR1 and CDR2 (germline): MNHNS, SASEGT. The CDR3 consists of 14 residues. The germline V and J ends were trimmed by 4 bases and 1 base, with 10 bases remaining between them. The chain's CDR3 is CASSALGQNTEAFF. For the CDR3, the DNA is TGTGCCAGCAGTGCCCTGGGACAGAACACTGAAGCTTTCTTT.

This chain connects TRBV7-2 to TRBJ2-1; D may be TRBD2 (6 bases). V lost 0 bases and J lost 2, with 8 bases in between. The CDR3 has 15 amino acids. CDR1 SGHTA and CDR2 FQGNSA come from the germline V gene. This chain's CDR3 is CASSLAGGAYNEQFF. Here the CDR3 DNA reads TGTGCCAGCAGCTTAGCGGGAGGCGCCTACAATGAGCAGTTCTTC.

The chain combines TRBV9 with TRBJ2-2; possible D gene TRBD2, 5 bases. Germline CDR1 SGDLS, CDR2 YYNGEE. The CDR3 contains 15 residues. Trimming took off 0 bases at V and 3 bases at J, with 9 bases between the two ends. CDR3 sequence: CASSVGGMDTGELFF. The DNA of the CDR3 is TGTGCCAGCAGCGTAGGAGGGATGGACACCGGGGAGCTGTTTTTT.

The gene calls are TRBV19 and TRBJ2-5, with 7 positions matching TRBD2. Per the germline V gene, CDR1 is LNHDA and CDR2 is SQIVND (reference sequence). This CDR3 is 15 amino acids long. The V gene end was trimmed by 5 bases and the J gene end by 4 bases; junction bases not matched to a gene: 10. Here the CDR3 reads CASSHRGVALETQYF. DNA of the CDR3: TGTGCCAGTAGTCACCGGGGGGTAGCCCTAGAGACCCAGTACTTC.

This clone was detected only a few times. The genes are TRBV28 and TRBJ1-2, with D perhaps TRBD1 (5 bases). The CDR3 is 13 residues long. V gave up 8 bases and J gave up 2 bases, with 12 bases separating them. Germline loops: CDR1 MDHEN, CDR2 SYDVKM. This chain's CDR3 is CASWGARNYGYTF. The CDR3 DNA reads as TGTGCCAGCTGGGGCGCGAGGAACTATGGCTACACCTTC.

The gene calls are TRBV5-1 and TRBJ2-7, with 7 positions matching TRBD1. Germline CDR1 reads SGHRS; CDR2 reads YFSETQ. V gave up 2 bases and J gave up 4 bases; unmatched junction bases: 9. This CDR3 comprises 15 residues. CDR3 loop: CASSLQTGIQYEQYF. CDR3 bases: TGCGCCAGCAGCTTACAGACAGGGATCCAATACGAGCAGTACTTC.

The CDR3 DNA reads as TGCGCCAGCAGCCGTCCGGACAGGGGCTCCTACGAGCAGTACTTC. This sequence encodes CASSRPDRGSYEQYF. The chain has TRBV4-1 and TRBJ2-7; the match to TRBD1 covers 9 bases. Germline V lookup: CDR1 MGHRA, CDR2 YSYEKL. Trimming cost V 4 bases and J 0 bases; bases outside gene matches: 4. CDR3 size: 15 residues.